One and the same sample provided the 12 T cell receptor beta chains below, sequenced in a study of graft-versus-host responses after intestinal transplantation. Sequencing was performed with immunoSEQ multiplex PCR; in TCRdb, only in-frame clones are kept and a portion is missing. There are approximately 58,000 clones in the sample; roughly 89% occur only once, and around 1.5% lies in the top ten. The sample was PBMCs, taken 26 days after transplant. These receptor sequences come from a human patient who received an intestinal transplant, so some T cells may come from the graft donor.

The chain uses TRBV7-2 and TRBJ1-2, with 11 bases aligning to TRBD1. Losses at the gene ends were 5 bases for V and 6 bases for J; bases not matched to a gene: 2. The CDR3 runs to 13 residues. Germline V gives CDR1 SGHTA, CDR2 FQGNSA. CDR3 loop: CASSGQGANGYTF. The CDR3 nucleotides read TGTGCCAGCAGCGGACAGGGGGCAAATGGCTACACCTTC.

The chain combines TRBV2 with TRBJ1-4; a possible D gene is TRBD1 (6 bases). Deletions cut 7 bases from V and 3 bases from J, with 12 bases between. The CDR3 loop spans 14 amino acids. From germline, CDR1 is SNHLY and CDR2 FYNNEI. In DNA form, the CDR3 reads TGTGCCAGCAAGGCCGGACAGCCTAATGAAAAACTGTTTTTT. This gives the protein CASKAGQPNEKLFF.

This clone has just one count. This chain links TRBV28 with TRBJ1-5; the D gene is possibly TRBD1 (5 bases). Looked up from germline, CDR1 is MDHEN and CDR2 is SYDVKM. The V end lost 8 bases, the J end lost 0 bases, and 8 bases lay between the germline ends. CDR3 size: 13 residues. The CDR3 spells CASQDTSNQPQHF. In DNA, the CDR3 is TGTGCCAGCCAGGACACTAGCAATCAGCCCCAGCATTTT. Drawing the rest from reference TRBV28 and TRBJ1-5, the complete variable domain is DVKVTQSSRYLVKRTGEKVFLECVQDMDHENMFWYRQDPGLGLRLIYFSYDVKMKEKGDIPEGYSVSREKKERFSLILESASTNQTSMYLCASQDTSNQPQHFGDGTRLSIL.

This clone was seen a few times. The genes are TRBV19 and TRBJ1-1; D is undetermined. The V gene's germline CDR1 is LNHDA and CDR2 SQIVND (reference sequence). V was cut by 6 bases and J by 0 bases, with 8 bases left in between. The CDR3 contains 13 residues. The CDR3 nucleotides read TGTGCCAGTAGCCCCTCGGTGAACACTGAAGCTTTCTTT. Amino acid sequence: CASSPSVNTEAFF.

The chain employs TRBV27 and TRBJ2-3; D unresolved. The length of the CDR3 is 16 residues. The V gene's germline CDR1 is MNHEY and CDR2 SMNVEV (reference sequence). Trimming pared 8 bases from V and 0 bases from J, leaving 18 bases between. DNA for the CDR3: TGTGCCAGCGGCCGCCGACTTAAACATAGCACAGATACGCAGTATTTT. Its translation is CASGRRLKHSTDTQYF.

This CDR3 reads CASSVQGSGYTF. The CDR3 nucleotides are TGTGCCAGCAGCGTACAGGGGAGCGGCTACACCTTC. The gene calls are TRBV9 and TRBJ1-2; TRBD1 is a possible D gene (6 bases). Trimming shortened V by 1 base and J by 8 bases, and 9 bases separated the two germline ends. CDR1 and CDR2 (germline): SGDLS, YYNGEE. The CDR3 spans 12 residues. Variable domain in full (rest from reference TRBV9 and TRBJ1-2): DSGVTQTPKHLITATGQRVTLRCSPRSGDLSVYWYQQSLDQGLQFLIQYYNGEERAKGNILERFSAQQFPDLHSELNLSSLELGDSALYFCASSVQGSGYTFGSGTRLTVV.

The genes are TRBV27 and TRBJ1-6, with 8 bases matching TRBD1. CDR3 length: 15 amino acids. The germline V gene encodes CDR1 MNHEY and CDR2 SMNVEV (reference sequence). V lost 0 bases and J lost 6; bases outside the gene matches: 1. The CDR3 DNA reads as TGTGCCAGCAGTTTATCCGACAGGGGTAATTCACCCCTCCACTTT. This gives the protein CASSLSDRGNSPLHF.

V and J are TRBV28 and TRBJ2-7; TRBD2 matches at 11 bases. Germline V lookup: CDR1 MDHEN, CDR2 SYDVKM. The CDR3 contains 13 residues. V was pared by 9 bases and J by 4 bases, with 5 bases of the junction left unmatched. The CDR3 nucleotides read TGTGCCAGTACGGGGACTAGCGGTTACGAGCAGTACGTC. It yields the protein CASTGTSGYEQYV.

This clone appeared a single time. This chain connects TRBV11-2 to TRBJ2-2; 14 nucleotides align to TRBD2. This CDR3 has 16 amino acids. V was pared by 5 bases and J by 6 bases, with 5 bases of the junction left unmatched. CDR1 and CDR2 from the germline V gene are SGHAT and FQNNGV. The CDR3 sequence is CASSALTSGRAGELFF. The CDR3, as DNA: TGTGCCAGCAGCGCGCTGACTAGCGGGAGGGCCGGGGAGCTGTTTTTT.

V gene TRBV27 combines with J gene TRBJ1-5; D might be TRBD1 (5 bases). Germline CDR1 reads MNHEY; CDR2 reads SMNVEV (reference sequence). The CDR3 contains 14 residues. Trimming shortened V by 3 bases and J by 1 base, and 7 bases separated the two germline ends. CDR3: CASSFGGSNQPQHF. The CDR3 DNA is TGTGCCAGCAGTTTCGGGGGAAGCAATCAGCCCCAGCATTTT.

The chain uses TRBV27 and TRBJ2-7; 7 bases align to TRBD1. The trim removed 3 bases at V and 3 bases at J, leaving 8 bases unmatched. CDR1 is MNHEY and CDR2 is SMNVEV in the germline V gene (reference sequence). This CDR3 comprises 15 residues. The CDR3 sequence is CASSLYRGESYEQYF. DNA of the CDR3: TGTGCCAGCAGTTTGTACAGGGGCGAGAGCTACGAGCAGTACTTC.

The chain employs TRBV27 and TRBJ2-5, with 10 positions matching TRBD2. The CDR3 sequence is 14 residues long. The V and J ends lost 6 bases and 3 bases, in that order; junction bases with no gene match: 4. Germline V gene lookup returns CDR1 MNHEY and CDR2 SMNVEV (reference sequence). The CDR3 bases are TGTGCCAGCAGCCAGAGCGGGAGGGAAGAGACCCAGTACTTC. This sequence encodes CASSQSGREETQYF.